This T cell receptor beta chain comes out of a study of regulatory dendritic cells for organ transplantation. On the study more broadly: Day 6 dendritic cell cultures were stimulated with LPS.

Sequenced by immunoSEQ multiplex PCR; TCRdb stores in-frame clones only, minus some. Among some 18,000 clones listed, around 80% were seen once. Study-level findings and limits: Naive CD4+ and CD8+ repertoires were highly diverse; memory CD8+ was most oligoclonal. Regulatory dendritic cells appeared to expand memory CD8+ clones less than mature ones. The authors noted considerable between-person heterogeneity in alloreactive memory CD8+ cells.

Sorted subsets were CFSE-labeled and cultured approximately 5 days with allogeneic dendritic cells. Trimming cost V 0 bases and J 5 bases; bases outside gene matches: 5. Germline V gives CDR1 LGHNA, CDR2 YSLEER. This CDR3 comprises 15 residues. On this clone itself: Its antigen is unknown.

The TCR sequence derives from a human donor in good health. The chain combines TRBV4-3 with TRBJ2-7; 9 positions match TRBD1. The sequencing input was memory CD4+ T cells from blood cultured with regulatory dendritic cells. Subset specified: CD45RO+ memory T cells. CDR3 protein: CASSQDGTGQNEQYF. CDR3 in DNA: TGCGCCAGCAGCCAAGATGGGACAGGGCAGAACGAGCAGTACTTC.